This T cell receptor beta chain was found in a study of OX40 agonist ivuxolimab in advanced cancers. Notes on the study in general: Expanded clones tended on average to be more numerous among CD8+ T cells than CD4+.

Worth noting for this clone: The antigen is not known.

Clones were read by immunoSEQ multiplex PCR, and TCRdb kept only the in-frame ones, dropping some. Of some 97,000 clones listed, more than 85% were seen once; the top ten hold under 0.65%. Trimming pared 5 bases from V and 9 bases from J, leaving 11 bases between. The germline gives CDR1 SGHAT, CDR2 FQNNGV. This CDR3 region has 12 residues. The genes are TRBV11-2 and TRBJ2-1; D is unresolved. This TCR came from an adult with an advanced solid tumor such as melanoma, head and neck, liver or kidney cancer. Specimen: CD4+ or CD8+ T cells sorted from blood, collected in a trial of the OX40 agonist ivuxolimab. The CDR3 is CASSRIHGEQFF. The CDR3 nucleotides read TGTGCCAGCAGCCGGATCCACGGTGAGCAGTTCTTC.